This TCR beta chain was profiled in a study of blood T cells in healthy people across ages. Findings and caveats of the study: Donors of long life had a larger count of naive CD4+ cells and greater diversity than aged donors.

The V gene end was trimmed by 5 bases and the J gene end by 6 bases; junction bases not matched to a gene: 6. The CDR3 sequence is 13 residues long. The germline V gene has CDR1 SEHNR and CDR2 FQNEAQ (reference sequence). The people who gave samples were healthy Caucasians from Russia, aged roughly 6 to 100. Each donor gave about 9.3 milliliters of peripheral blood. Using a J-beta primer mix together with a sample-barcoded 5' primer, a second PCR was run for about 6 to 11 cycles. Via MiXCR, TCRdb re-called the 5' RACE reads, giving one row per CDR3 protein. The table records more than 650,000 distinct CDR3 sequences, 53% of them present only once. As concerns this clonotype: What it recognizes is unknown.

The sample consisted of blood. This TCR was recovered from an elderly man in good health. The chain couples TRBV7-9 to TRBJ1-2, with 7 positions matching TRBD1. The CDR3: CASSLHGQDGYTF. The CDR3 DNA follows: TGTGCCAGCAGCCTTCACGGACAGGATGGCTACACCTTC.